These 5 T cell receptor beta chains came from one sample sequenced in a study of molecular identifiers for immune sequencing clone quantification. MiXCR, applied by TCRdb to the PCR reads, yields one record per CDR3 protein. This sample carries over 65,000 distinct CDR3 sequences, approximately 25% of them seen once, and the ten largest clones take approximately 0.78%. The material sequenced was naive CD8+ T cells from blood, with Jurkat cell RNA spiked in. Subset specified: FACS-sorted CD8+CD4-CCR7+CD45RA+ naive T cells. The receptors shown here come from a human donor in good health. Some libraries in this study had Jurkat cell RNA spiked in.

Concerning this clonotype: This may arise from a read error, as a much more abundant clone is one base away. The rearrangement links TRBV5-3 to TRBJ2-7, with D perhaps TRBD1 (5 bases). TRBV5-3 is an ORF for which the function is uncertain. The CDR3 length is 13 residues. CDR3 DNA: TGTGCCAGCAGCTTGGAAACAGGTATCGAGCGGTACTTC. The encoded protein is CASSLETGIERYF.

J is TRBJ2-7 and V is TRBV12-3 or TRBV12-4; TRBD1 or TRBD2 may be the D gene (5 bases each). The CDR3 is 15 residues long. V was pared by 6 bases and J by 1 base, with 16 bases between. CDR3 DNA: TGTGCCAGCAGCCGAGGGACCCTCGGGTCCTACGAGCAGTACTTC. This translates into CASSRGTLGSYEQYF.

This clonotype was recorded many times. The CDR3 coding sequence is TGCAGCGAAGCCGGGACCCTGAGGCCAGATACGCAGTATTTT. Translation gives CSEAGTLRPDTQYF. The V gene is TRBV29-1, the J gene TRBJ2-3; D is perhaps TRBD1 or TRBD2 (5 bases each). The CDR3 runs 14 residues. V lost 7 bases to trimming and J lost 4 bases, with 18 bases between them. Germline values: CDR1 SQVTM, CDR2 ANQGSEA.

In this sample, this clonotype turned up a few times. V usage is TRBV6-2 or TRBV6-3 and J usage is TRBJ1-1; 10 nucleotides line up with TRBD1. Germline V gives CDR1 MNHEY, CDR2 SVGEGT. The CDR3 extends over 14 amino acids. The junction had 6 bases not matched to a gene; V was cut back by 6 bases and J by 5 bases. The CDR3 nucleotides read TGTGCCAGCAGACTGACAGGGGGCGAAACTGAAGCTTTCTTT. Amino acid sequence: CASRLTGGETEAFF.

This clonotype appeared a few times. The V and J genes are TRBV4-3 and TRBJ2-2; 10 nucleotides agree with TRBD2. V was pared by 0 bases and J by 3 bases, with 10 bases of the junction left unmatched. The CDR3 is made up of 19 amino acids. The germline gives CDR1 LGHNA, CDR2 YSLEER. CDR3 loop: CASSQDPPSGRGYTGELFF. The CDR3 DNA sequence: TGCGCCAGCAGCCAAGATCCTCCCAGCGGGAGGGGATACACCGGGGAGCTGTTTTTT.